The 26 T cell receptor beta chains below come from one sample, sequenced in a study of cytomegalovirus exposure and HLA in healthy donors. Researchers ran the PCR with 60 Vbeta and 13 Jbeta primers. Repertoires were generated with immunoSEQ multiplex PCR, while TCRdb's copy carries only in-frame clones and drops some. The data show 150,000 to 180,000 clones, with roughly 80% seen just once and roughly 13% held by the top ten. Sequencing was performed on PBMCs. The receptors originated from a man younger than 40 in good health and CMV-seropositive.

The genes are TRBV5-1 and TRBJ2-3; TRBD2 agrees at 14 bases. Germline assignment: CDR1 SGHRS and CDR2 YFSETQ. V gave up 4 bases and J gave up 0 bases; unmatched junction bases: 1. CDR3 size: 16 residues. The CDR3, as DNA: TGCGCCAGCAGCCGACTAGCGGGAGGGAGCACAGATACGCAGTATTTT. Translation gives CASSRLAGGSTDTQYF.

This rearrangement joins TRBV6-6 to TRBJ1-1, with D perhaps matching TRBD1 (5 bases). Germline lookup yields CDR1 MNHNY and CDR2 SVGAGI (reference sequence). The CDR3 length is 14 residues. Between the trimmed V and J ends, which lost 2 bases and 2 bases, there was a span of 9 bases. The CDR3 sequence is CASSYGAENTEAFF. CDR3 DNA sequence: TGTGCCAGCAGTTACGGGGCAGAAAACACTGAAGCTTTCTTT.

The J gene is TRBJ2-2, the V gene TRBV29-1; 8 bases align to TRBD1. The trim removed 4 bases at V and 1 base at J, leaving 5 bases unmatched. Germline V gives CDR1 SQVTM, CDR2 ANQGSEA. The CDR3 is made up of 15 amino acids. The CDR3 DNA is TGCAGCGTTGCTTCCGGGACAGGGAACACCGGGGAGCTGTTTTTT. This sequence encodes CSVASGTGNTGELFF.

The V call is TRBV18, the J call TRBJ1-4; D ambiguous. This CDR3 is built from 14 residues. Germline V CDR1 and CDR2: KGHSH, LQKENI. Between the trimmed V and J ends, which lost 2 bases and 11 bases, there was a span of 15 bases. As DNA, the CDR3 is TGTGCCAGCTCACCAAAGGACGGGCCGGGGAAACTGTTTTTT. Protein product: CASSPKDGPGKLFF. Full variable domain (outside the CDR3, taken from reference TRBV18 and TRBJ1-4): NAGVMQNPRHLVRRRGQEARLRCSPMKGHSHVYWYRQLPEEGLKFMVYLQKENIIDESGMPKERFSAEFPKEGPSILRIQQVVRGDSAAYFCASSPKDGPGKLFFGSGTQLSVL.

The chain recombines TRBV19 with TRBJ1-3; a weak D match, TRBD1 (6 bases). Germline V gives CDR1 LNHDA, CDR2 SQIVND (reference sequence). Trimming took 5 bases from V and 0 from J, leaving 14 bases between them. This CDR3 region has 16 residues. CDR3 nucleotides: TGTGCCAGTAGTGGGGCAGGGGCCATCTCTGGAAACACCATATATTTT. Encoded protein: CASSGAGAISGNTIYF.

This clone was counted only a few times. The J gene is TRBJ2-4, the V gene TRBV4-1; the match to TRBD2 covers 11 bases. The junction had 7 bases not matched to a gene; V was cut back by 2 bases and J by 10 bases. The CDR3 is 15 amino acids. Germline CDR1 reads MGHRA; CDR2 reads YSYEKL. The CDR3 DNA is TGCGCCAGCAGCCAAACCGGGACTAGCGGACTTATTCAGTACTTC. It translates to CASSQTGTSGLIQYF.

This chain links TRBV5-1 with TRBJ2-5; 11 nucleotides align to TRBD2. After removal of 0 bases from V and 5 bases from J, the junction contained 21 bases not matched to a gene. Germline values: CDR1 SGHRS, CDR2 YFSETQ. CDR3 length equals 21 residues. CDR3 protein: CASSLVTSASRLAGRSETQYF. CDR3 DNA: TGCGCCAGCAGCTTGGTTACGTCAGCCAGCCGACTAGCGGGACGTTCGGAGACCCAGTACTTC.

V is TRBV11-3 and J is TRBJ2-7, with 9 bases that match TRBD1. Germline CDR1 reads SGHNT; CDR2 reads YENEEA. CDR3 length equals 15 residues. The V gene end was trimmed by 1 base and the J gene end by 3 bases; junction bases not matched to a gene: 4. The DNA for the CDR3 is TGTGCCAGCAGCTTAGGGGGACAGGGACTCTACGAGCAGTACTTC. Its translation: CASSLGGQGLYEQYF.

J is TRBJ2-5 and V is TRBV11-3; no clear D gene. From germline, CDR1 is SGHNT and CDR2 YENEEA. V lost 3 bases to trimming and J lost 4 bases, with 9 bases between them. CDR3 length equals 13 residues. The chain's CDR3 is CASSLRIGETQYF. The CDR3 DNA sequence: TGTGCCAGCAGCTTGCGTATTGGAGAGACCCAGTACTTC.

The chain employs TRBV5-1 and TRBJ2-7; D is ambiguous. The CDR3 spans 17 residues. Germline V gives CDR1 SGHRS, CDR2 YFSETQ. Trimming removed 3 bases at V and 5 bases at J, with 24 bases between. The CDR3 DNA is TGCGCCAGCAGCTCCAAAATCCGAGATCCCGCCGCGGACGAGCAGTACTTC. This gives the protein CASSSKIRDPAADEQYF. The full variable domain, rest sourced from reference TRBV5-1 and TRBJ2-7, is KAGVTQTPRYLIKTRGQQVTLSCSPISGHRSVSWYQQTPGQGLQFLFEYFSETQRNKGNFPGRFSGRQFSNSRSEMNVSTLELGDSALYLCASSSKIRDPAADEQYFGPGTRLTVT.

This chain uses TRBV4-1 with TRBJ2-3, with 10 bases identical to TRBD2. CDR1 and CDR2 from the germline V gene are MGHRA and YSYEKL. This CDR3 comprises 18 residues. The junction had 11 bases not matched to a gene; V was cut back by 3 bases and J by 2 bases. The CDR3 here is CASSQTPTSGPATDTQYF. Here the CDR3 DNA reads TGCGCCAGCAGCCAGACACCGACTAGCGGGCCCGCCACAGATACGCAGTATTTT.

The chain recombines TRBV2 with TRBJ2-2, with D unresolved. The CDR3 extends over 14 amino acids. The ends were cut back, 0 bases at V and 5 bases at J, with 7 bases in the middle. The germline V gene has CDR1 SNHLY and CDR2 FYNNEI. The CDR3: CASSEAWRTGELFF. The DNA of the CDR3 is TGTGCCAGCAGTGAAGCGTGGCGGACCGGGGAGCTGTTTTTT.

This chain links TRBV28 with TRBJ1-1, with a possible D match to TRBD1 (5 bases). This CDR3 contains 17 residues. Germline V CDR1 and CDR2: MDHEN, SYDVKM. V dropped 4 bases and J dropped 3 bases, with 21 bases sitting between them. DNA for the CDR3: TGTGCCAGCAGTTCCACGAGCCCCCGTGGGGGGGACACTGAAGCTTTCTTT. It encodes CASSSTSPRGGDTEAFF.

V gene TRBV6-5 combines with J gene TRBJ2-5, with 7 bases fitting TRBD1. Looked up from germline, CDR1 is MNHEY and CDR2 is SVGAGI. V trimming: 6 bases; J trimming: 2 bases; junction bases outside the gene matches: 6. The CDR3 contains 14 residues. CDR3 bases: TGTGCCAGCAGCCAAACGGGACAGCAAGAGACCCAGTACTTC. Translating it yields CASSQTGQQETQYF.

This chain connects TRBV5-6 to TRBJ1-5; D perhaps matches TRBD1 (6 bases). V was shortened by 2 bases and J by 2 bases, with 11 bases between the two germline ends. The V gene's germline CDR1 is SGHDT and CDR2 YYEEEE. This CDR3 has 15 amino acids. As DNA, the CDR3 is TGTGCCAGCAGCTTTGCGGGGGGCGGCAATCAGCCCCAGCATTTT. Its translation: CASSFAGGGNQPQHF.

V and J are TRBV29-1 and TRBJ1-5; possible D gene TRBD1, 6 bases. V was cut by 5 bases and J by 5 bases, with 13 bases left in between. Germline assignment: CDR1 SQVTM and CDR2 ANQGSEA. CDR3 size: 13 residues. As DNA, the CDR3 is TGCAGCGTTTTTGTGGACAGAGATCAGCCCCAGCATTTT. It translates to CSVFVDRDQPQHF.

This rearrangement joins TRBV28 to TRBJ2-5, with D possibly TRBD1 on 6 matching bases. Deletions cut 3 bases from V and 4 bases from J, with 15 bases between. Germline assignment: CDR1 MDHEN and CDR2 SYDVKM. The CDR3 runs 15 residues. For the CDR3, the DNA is TGTGCCAGCAGTTTGGGACGCTCAGGGGTAGAGACCCAGTACTTC. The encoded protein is CASSLGRSGVETQYF.

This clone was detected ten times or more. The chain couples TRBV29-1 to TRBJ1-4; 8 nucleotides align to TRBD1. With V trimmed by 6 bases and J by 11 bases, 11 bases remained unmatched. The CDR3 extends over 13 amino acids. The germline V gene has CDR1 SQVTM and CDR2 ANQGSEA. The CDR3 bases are TGCAGCGTCCTCGACAGGGGCGAGGGGAAACTGTTTTTT. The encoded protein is CSVLDRGEGKLFF.

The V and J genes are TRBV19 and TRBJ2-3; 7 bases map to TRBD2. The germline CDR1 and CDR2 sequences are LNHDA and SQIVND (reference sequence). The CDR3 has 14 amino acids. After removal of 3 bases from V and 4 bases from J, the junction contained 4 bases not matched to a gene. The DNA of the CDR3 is TGTGCCAGTAGTATTGGACGGGAGGCAGATACGCAGTATTTT. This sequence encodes CASSIGREADTQYF.

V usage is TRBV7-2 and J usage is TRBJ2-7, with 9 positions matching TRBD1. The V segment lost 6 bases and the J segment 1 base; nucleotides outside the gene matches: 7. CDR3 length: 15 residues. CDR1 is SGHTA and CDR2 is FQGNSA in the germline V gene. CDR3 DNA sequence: TGTGCCAGCAGTTTCGGGGACAGGGATTCCTACGAGCAGTACTTC. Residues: CASSFGDRDSYEQYF.

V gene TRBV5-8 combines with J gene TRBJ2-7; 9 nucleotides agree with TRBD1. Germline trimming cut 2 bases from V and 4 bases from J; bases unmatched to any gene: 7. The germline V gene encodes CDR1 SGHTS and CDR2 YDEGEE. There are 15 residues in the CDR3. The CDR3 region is CASSFRTGAQYEQYF. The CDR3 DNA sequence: TGTGCCAGCAGCTTCAGGACAGGGGCGCAGTACGAGCAGTACTTC.

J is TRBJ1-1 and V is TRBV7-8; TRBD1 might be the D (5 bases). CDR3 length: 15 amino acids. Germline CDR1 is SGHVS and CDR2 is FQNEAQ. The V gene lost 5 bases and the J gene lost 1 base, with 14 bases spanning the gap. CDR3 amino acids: CASSREGLGNTEAFF. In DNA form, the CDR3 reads TGTGCCAGCAGCAGAGAGGGACTCGGGAACACTGAAGCTTTCTTT.

The CDR3 region is CASSVFESPLHF. The DNA of the CDR3 is TGTGCCAGCAGTGTCTTCGAGTCACCCCTCCACTTT. J is TRBJ1-6 and V is TRBV7-8; no clear D. The CDR3 contains 12 residues. Germline V CDR1 and CDR2: SGHVS, FQNEAQ. V was pared by 6 bases and J by 10 bases, with 10 bases between.

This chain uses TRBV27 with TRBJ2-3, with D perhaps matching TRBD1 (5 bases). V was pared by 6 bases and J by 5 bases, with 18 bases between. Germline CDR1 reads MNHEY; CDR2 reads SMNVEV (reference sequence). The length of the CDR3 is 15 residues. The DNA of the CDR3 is TGTGCCAGCAGACGTCAAGGGGCGCTAGGAGATACGCAGTATTTT. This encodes CASRRQGALGDTQYF.

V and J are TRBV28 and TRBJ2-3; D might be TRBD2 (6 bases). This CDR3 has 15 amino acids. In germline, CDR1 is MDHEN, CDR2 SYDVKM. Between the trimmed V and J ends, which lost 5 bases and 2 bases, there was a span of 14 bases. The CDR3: CASSPTGGTTDTQYF. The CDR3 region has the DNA TGTGCCAGCAGTCCGACTGGCGGGACCACAGATACGCAGTATTTT.

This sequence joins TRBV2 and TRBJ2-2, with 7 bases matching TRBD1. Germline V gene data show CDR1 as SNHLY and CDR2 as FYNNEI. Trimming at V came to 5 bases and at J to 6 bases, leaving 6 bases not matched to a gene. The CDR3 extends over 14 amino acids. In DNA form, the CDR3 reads TGTGCCAGCAGTTTTCAGGGGGTTCCCGGGGAGCTGTTTTTT. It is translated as CASSFQGVPGELFF. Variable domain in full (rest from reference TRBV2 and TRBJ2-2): EPEVTQTPSHQVTQMGQEVILRCVPISNHLYFYWYRQILGQKVEFLVSFYNNEISEKSEIFDDQFSVERPDGSNFTLKIRSTKLEDSAMYFCASSFQGVPGELFFGEGSRLTVL.